This T cell receptor (beta chain) was recovered during a study of shared clonotypes between healthy human individuals. Study-level points and caveats: Non-shared clonotypes had lower generation probabilities than those shared by all four donors.

The CDR3 covers 14 residues. V was pared by 1 base and J by 3 bases, with 10 bases between. Germline CDR1 is SEHNR and CDR2 is FQNEAQ (reference sequence). Data came from immunoSEQ multiplex PCR; TCRdb stores just in-frame clones and leaves some out. This table has roughly 320,000 clones, around 90% appearing once. This clone came up a few times. Its specificity is not known. The chain is built from TRBV7-9 and TRBJ2-7; D perhaps matches TRBD1 (5 bases). Material: memory CD8+ T cells sorted from blood. Subset meaning: CD45RO+ cells pooled with CCR7-negative TemRA cells. The TCR was taken from a man in his late teens or twenties in good health. The chain's CDR3 is CASSLEGPYYEQYF. As DNA, the CDR3 is TGTGCCAGCAGCTTAGAGGGGCCATACTACGAGCAGTACTTC.